Following are 28 T cell receptor beta chains from one sample sequenced in a study of cytomegalovirus exposure and HLA in healthy donors. Primers: 60 Vbeta forward and 13 Jbeta reverse. Sequenced by immunoSEQ multiplex PCR; TCRdb stores in-frame clones only, minus some. The sample contains about 80,000 clones, about 78% of which appear only once. Sequences were obtained from PBMCs. The source of these receptors is a man aged 50-59 years in good health and CMV-seronegative.

The V and J genes are TRBV7-9 and TRBJ1-5; 9 nucleotides match TRBD1. The V segment lost 4 bases and the J segment 7 bases; nucleotides outside the gene matches: 5. This CDR3 region has 14 residues. Germline V gene sequence: CDR1 SEHNR, CDR2 FQNEAQ (reference sequence). The CDR3 protein is CASSSGTGRQPQHF. For the CDR3, the DNA is TGTGCCAGCAGCTCAGGGACAGGGAGACAGCCCCAGCATTTT.

The CDR3 nucleotides are TGCGCCAGCAGCTTGGAGACAGGGTCCCTTTCAACTAATGAAAAACTGTTTTTT. Its translation: CASSLETGSLSTNEKLFF. This rearrangement joins TRBV5-1 to TRBJ1-4; TRBD1 agrees at 7 bases. Germline V gene lookup returns CDR1 SGHRS and CDR2 YFSETQ. The CDR3 covers 18 residues. J gave up 0 bases and V 0 bases, and 8 bases lay outside the gene matches.

The V gene is TRBV19, the J gene TRBJ2-6; 7 positions match TRBD1. V was clipped by 5 bases and J by 2 bases; unmatched bases: 12. CDR1 LNHDA and CDR2 SQIVND come from the germline V gene (reference sequence). This CDR3 contains 18 residues. The CDR3 DNA is TGTGCCAGTAGTCCCGACGGGACAGACTTCGCTGGGGCCAACGTCCTGACTTTC. Amino acids: CASSPDGTDFAGANVLTF.

The chain has TRBV7-9 and TRBJ1-5; no firm D call. V was cut by 4 bases and J by 5 bases, with 6 bases left in between. CDR3 length: 12 amino acids. The V gene's germline CDR1 is SEHNR and CDR2 FQNEAQ (reference sequence). CDR3 protein: CASSSLDQPQHF. In nucleotides, the CDR3 is TGTGCCAGCAGCTCCCTTGATCAGCCCCAGCATTTT.

The chain carries TRBV2 and TRBJ1-5; TRBD1 might be the D (5 bases). Germline CDR1 is SNHLY and CDR2 is FYNNEI. The CDR3 covers 15 residues. Trimming shortened V by 2 bases and J by 4 bases, and 12 bases separated the two germline ends. CDR3 sequence: CASSEQGRGNQPQHF. The CDR3 DNA follows: TGTGCCAGCAGTGAACAGGGAAGAGGTAATCAGCCCCAGCATTTT.

The rearrangement joins TRBV7-9 to TRBJ2-4; no reliable D call. CDR1 and CDR2 from the germline V gene are SEHNR and FQNEAQ (reference sequence). The CDR3 loop spans 15 amino acids. The V end was cut by 1 base, the J end by 0 bases, with 7 bases between. The CDR3 DNA reads as TGTGCCAGCAGCTTAGTGTCGGGAGCCAAAAACATTCAGTACTTC. This gives the protein CASSLVSGAKNIQYF. The full variable domain, with the rest looked up from reference TRBV7-9 and TRBJ2-4, is DTGVSQNPRHKITKRGQNVTFRCDPISEHNRLYWYRQTLGQGPEFLTYFQNEAQLEKSRLLSDRFSAERPKGSFSTLEIQRTEQGDSAMYLCASSLVSGAKNIQYFGAGTRLSVL.

This clone was detected only a few times. The chain carries TRBV30 and TRBJ1-2; tentatively, D is TRBD1 (5 bases). Between the trimmed V and J ends, which lost 3 bases and 4 bases, there was a span of 6 bases. Germline values: CDR1 GTSNPN, CDR2 SVGIG (reference sequence). This CDR3 has 11 amino acids. CDR3 nucleotides: TGTGCCTGGAGACAGGCCTATGGCTACACCTTC. Translated: CAWRQAYGYTF.

The rearrangement links TRBV27 to TRBJ2-3; no definite D call. The CDR3 extends over 13 amino acids. Germline V gene lookup returns CDR1 MNHEY and CDR2 SMNVEV (reference sequence). With 7 bases removed from V and 0 bases from J, the gap between germline ends came to 8 bases. The CDR3 reads CASKPSSTDTQYF. In DNA form, the CDR3 reads TGTGCCAGCAAGCCTTCTAGCACAGATACGCAGTATTTT.

V gene TRBV5-6 combines with J gene TRBJ2-5; D tentatively fits TRBD1 or TRBD2 (6 bases each). This CDR3 region has 14 residues. Between the trimmed V and J ends, which lost 4 bases and 2 bases, there was a span of 12 bases. Germline V gene sequence: CDR1 SGHDT, CDR2 YYEEEE. This CDR3 reads CASSLGGGQETQYF. DNA for the CDR3: TGTGCCAGCAGCCTGGGGGGCGGTCAAGAGACCCAGTACTTC.

A single count supports this clone. The V and J genes are TRBV18 and TRBJ2-3; 10 bases are a match to TRBD1. With 8 bases clipped from V and 4 bases from J, the junction kept 3 bases outside the gene matches. The CDR3 has 13 residues. Germline V gene sequence: CDR1 KGHSH, CDR2 LQKENI. The CDR3 sequence is CASQTGGPDTQYF. In DNA, the CDR3 is TGTGCCAGCCAGACAGGGGGCCCAGATACGCAGTATTTT.

This chain uses TRBV6-5 with TRBJ2-2, with 7 bases matching TRBD2. The J segment lost 4 bases and the V segment lost 8 bases, leaving 10 bases of the junction unmatched. Germline V gene data show CDR1 as MNHEY and CDR2 as SVGAGI. This CDR3 contains 15 residues. CDR3 region: CASSRGEGLTGELFF. The CDR3 coding sequence is TGTGCCAGCTCACGAGGGGAGGGGCTCACCGGGGAGCTGTTTTTT.

This chain links TRBV28 with TRBJ2-1, with TRBD2 matching over 10 bases. J was trimmed by 7 bases and V by 6 bases; bases with no gene match: 12. Germline CDR1 and CDR2: MDHEN and SYDVKM. There are 16 residues in the CDR3. The CDR3: CASSSLKRGGLNEQFF. As DNA, the CDR3 is TGTGCCAGCAGCTCCCTTAAGCGGGGGGGCCTGAATGAGCAGTTCTTC.

The chain is built from TRBV5-5 and TRBJ1-5; D is undetermined. CDR3 length: 15 amino acids. V gave up 0 bases and J gave up 7 bases, with 14 bases separating them. Germline lookup yields CDR1 SGHKS and CDR2 YYEKEE (reference sequence). The CDR3 DNA reads TGTGCCAGCAGCTTGGGACGTCTTGGGCAACAGCCCCAGCATTTT. Amino acids: CASSLGRLGQQPQHF.

This chain connects TRBV19 to TRBJ2-2, with a weak D call TRBD2 (6 bases). The V end was cut by 1 base, the J end by 6 bases, with 15 bases between. From germline, CDR1 is LNHDA and CDR2 SQIVND (reference sequence). The CDR3 is 16 amino acids. The CDR3: CASSIAPGVRSGELFF. CDR3 DNA sequence: TGTGCCAGTAGTATAGCCCCGGGGGTACGTTCCGGGGAGCTGTTTTTT.

The chain recombines TRBV6-5 with TRBJ2-3; 10 bases align to TRBD2. Germline assignment: CDR1 MNHEY and CDR2 SVGAGI. The CDR3 runs 15 residues. V lost 4 bases and J lost 5; bases outside the gene matches: 6. The CDR3 protein is CASSSSGGAIDTQYF. The CDR3 region has the DNA TGTGCCAGCAGTTCCAGCGGGGGGGCTATAGATACGCAGTATTTT.

This chain joins TRBV5-4 and TRBJ2-5, with D perhaps TRBD1 (5 bases). Judging by the DNA end, TRBJ2-7 fits better; the J call may be wrong. The CDR3 extends over 15 amino acids. Germline V CDR1 and CDR2: SGHNT, YYREEE (reference sequence). CDR3: CATQKRDSLSYEQYF. The CDR3 DNA reads TGTGCCACCCAGAAACGAGACAGCCTATCCTACGAGCAGTACTTC.

The V and J genes are TRBV5-3 and TRBJ2-7, with D uncertain. TRBV5-3 qualifies as an ORF whose function is uncertain. Trimming shortened V by 4 bases and J by 1 base, and 6 bases separated the two germline ends. CDR3 size: 12 residues. CDR3 nucleotides: TGTGCCAGAAGCCCGGGTTCCTACGAGCAGTACTTC. Translating it yields CARSPGSYEQYF.

This clone has a handful of counts. The chain uses TRBV21-1 and TRBJ2-7; no check of the table's D call, TRBD2, against the DNA was made. TRBV21-1 is described as a pseudogene. CDR3 length equals 15 residues. DNA for the CDR3: TGTGCCAGCAGCAAAATAGAGACTAGGGCCCACGAGCAGTACTTC. Its protein is CASSKIETRAHEQYF.

V usage is TRBV6-5 and J usage is TRBJ1-5; 7 nucleotides agree with TRBD1. Germline-derived CDR1 and CDR2 are MNHEY and SVGAGI. The CDR3 loop spans 14 amino acids. V lost 2 bases and J lost 4; bases outside the gene matches: 2. The CDR3 loop is CASSYQGQNQPQHF. The CDR3 nucleotides are TGTGCCAGCAGTTACCAGGGACAGAATCAGCCCCAGCATTTT.

V gene TRBV6-4 combines with J gene TRBJ1-4; D uncertain. This CDR3 has 14 residues. Germline assignment: CDR1 MRHNA and CDR2 SNTAGT. V was shortened by 3 bases and J by 3 bases, with 8 bases between the two germline ends. CDR3 protein: CASSEHKANEKLFF. In nucleotides, the CDR3 is TGTGCCAGCAGTGAACACAAAGCTAATGAAAAACTGTTTTTT.

The CDR3 sequence is CASSLGRGREQFF. Here the CDR3 DNA reads TGTGCCAGCAGCTTAGGTAGGGGCCGGGAGCAGTTCTTC. The chain recombines TRBV7-2 with TRBJ2-1, with D possibly matching TRBD1 (5 bases). V dropped 1 base and J dropped 10 bases, with 11 bases sitting between them. This CDR3 spans 13 amino acids. CDR1 and CDR2 from the germline V gene are SGHTA and FQGNSA.

The chain joins TRBV6-4 to TRBJ2-1; possibly TRBD1 for D (5 bases). CDR3 length equals 14 residues. Germline loops: CDR1 MRHNA, CDR2 SNTAGT. V lost 8 bases, J lost 10 bases, and 21 bases lay in between. The chain's CDR3 is CASSYSPGFSEQFF. CDR3 coding DNA: TGTGCCAGCTCCTATTCGCCAGGGTTCTCCGAGCAGTTCTTC.

This clone has only a few counts. The chain employs TRBV9 and TRBJ1-3; perhaps TRBD1 as D (5 bases). With 0 bases removed from V and 2 bases from J, the gap between germline ends came to 9 bases. The CDR3 runs to 15 residues. The germline V gene has CDR1 SGDLS and CDR2 YYNGEE. The CDR3 region is CASSVGGNAGNTIYF. The CDR3 nucleotides read TGTGCCAGCAGCGTAGGGGGCAACGCTGGAAACACCATATATTTT.

V usage is TRBV29-1 and J usage is TRBJ1-2, with D perhaps matching TRBD1 (6 bases). Germline V lookup: CDR1 SQVTM, CDR2 ANQGSEA. Between the trimmed V and J ends, which lost 4 bases and 4 bases, there was a span of 25 bases. CDR3 length: 17 amino acids. CDR3 protein: CSVGVGGAGAASYGYTF. In DNA form, the CDR3 reads TGCAGCGTTGGAGTGGGGGGGGCAGGGGCGGCTAGCTATGGCTACACCTTC.

CDR3 bases: TGTGCCAGCAGTTTATTAGCTCCGGCCGGCAATCAGCCCCAGCATTTT. It translates to CASSLLAPAGNQPQHF. The genes are TRBV28 and TRBJ1-5; no definite D call. The CDR3 loop spans 16 amino acids. Per germline, CDR1 MDHEN and CDR2 SYDVKM. Trimming stripped 1 base from V and 2 bases from J, with 12 bases between.

CDR3: CASAILAGVGETQYF. The CDR3 nucleotides are TGTGCCAGTGCAATATTAGCGGGGGTGGGAGAGACCCAGTACTTC. The chain links TRBV19 to TRBJ2-5, with 9 positions matching TRBD2. The CDR3 has 15 amino acids. The germline V gene encodes CDR1 LNHDA and CDR2 SQIVND (reference sequence). Trimming took 8 bases from V and 4 from J; bases not matched to a gene: 11.

This clone was found once. The chain couples TRBV10-1 to TRBJ1-5, with D possibly matching TRBD1 (6 bases). Trimming removed 6 bases from V and 6 bases from J, with 21 bases in between. CDR3 size: 16 residues. From germline, CDR1 is WNHNN and CDR2 SYGVQD (reference sequence). The DNA for the CDR3 is TGCGCCAGCAGCTCATACAGGGTCGTGCGGCCTCAGCCCCAGCATTTT. It translates to CASSSYRVVRPQPQHF.

This clone was observed once. The J gene is TRBJ2-3, the V gene TRBV14; 7 positions match TRBD2. The CDR3 spans 15 residues. Germline V gives CDR1 SGHDN, CDR2 FVKESK. With V trimmed by 1 base and J by 2 bases, 3 bases remained unmatched. The CDR3 DNA reads TGTGCCAGCAGCCAAGTTGGGGGGGTCACAGATACGCAGTATTTT. Protein product: CASSQVGGVTDTQYF. Based on the CDR3 plus reference TRBV14 and TRBJ2-3, the full variable domain is EAGVTQFPSHSVIEKGQTVTLRCDPISGHDNLYWYRRVMGKEIKFLLHFVKESKQDESGMPNNRFLAERTGGTYSTLKVQPAELEDSGVYFCASSQVGGVTDTQYFGPGTRLTVL.